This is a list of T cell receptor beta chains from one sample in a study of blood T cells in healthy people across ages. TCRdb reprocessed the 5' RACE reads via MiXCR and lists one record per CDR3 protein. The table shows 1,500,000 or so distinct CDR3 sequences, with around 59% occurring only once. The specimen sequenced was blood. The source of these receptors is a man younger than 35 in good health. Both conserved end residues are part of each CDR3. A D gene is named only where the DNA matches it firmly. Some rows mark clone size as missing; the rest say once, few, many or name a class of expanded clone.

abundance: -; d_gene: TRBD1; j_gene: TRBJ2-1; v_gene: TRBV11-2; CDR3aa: CASSFGTGGYNEQFF; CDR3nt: TGTGCCAGCAGCTTTGGGACAGGGGGATACAATGAGCAGTTCTTC
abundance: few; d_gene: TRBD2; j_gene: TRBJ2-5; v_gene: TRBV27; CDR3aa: CASSLASSGSLETQYF; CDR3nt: TGTGCCAGCAGTTTAGCGTCTAGCGGGAGTTTGGAGACCCAGTACTTC
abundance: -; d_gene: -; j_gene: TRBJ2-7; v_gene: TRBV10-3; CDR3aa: CAILGREGEQYF; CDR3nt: TGTGCCATTCTAGGCAGGGAAGGCGAGCAGTACTTC
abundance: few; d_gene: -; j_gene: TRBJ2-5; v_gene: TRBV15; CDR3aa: CATSRDLAEETQYF; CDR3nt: TGTGCCACCAGCAGAGATTTAGCGGAAGAGACCCAGTACTTC
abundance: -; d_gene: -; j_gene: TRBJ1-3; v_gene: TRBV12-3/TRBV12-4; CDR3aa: CASIPVFSGNTIYF; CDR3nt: TGTGCCAGCATTCCGGTTTTCTCTGGAAACACCATATATTTT
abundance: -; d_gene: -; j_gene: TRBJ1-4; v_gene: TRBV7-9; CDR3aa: CASSFSREVGEKLFF; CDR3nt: TGTGCCAGCAGCTTTTCGCGGGAGGTCGGGGAAAAACTGTTTTTT
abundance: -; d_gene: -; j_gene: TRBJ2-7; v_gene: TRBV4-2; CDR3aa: CASSQDGLARSSYEQYF; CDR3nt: TGTGCCAGCAGCCAAGATGGTCTAGCGAGGAGCTCCTACGAGCAGTACTTC
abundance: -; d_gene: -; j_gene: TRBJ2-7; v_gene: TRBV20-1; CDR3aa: CSAPMRGRGLDEQYF; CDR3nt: TGCAGTGCCCCAATGAGGGGCAGGGGCCTGGACGAGCAGTACTTC
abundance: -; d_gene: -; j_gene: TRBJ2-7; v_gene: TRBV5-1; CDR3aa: CASSLGYGHYEQYF; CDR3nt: TGCGCCAGCAGCTTGGGGTACGGACACTACGAGCAGTACTTC
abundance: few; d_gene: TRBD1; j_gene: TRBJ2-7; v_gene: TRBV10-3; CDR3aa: CAIGPDRAYEQYF; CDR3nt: TGTGCCATCGGACCGGACAGGGCCTACGAGCAGTACTTC
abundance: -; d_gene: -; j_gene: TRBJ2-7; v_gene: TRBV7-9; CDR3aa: CASSLSPRDYEQYF; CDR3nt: TGTGCCAGCAGCTTGTCTCCCAGAGACTACGAGCAGTACTTC
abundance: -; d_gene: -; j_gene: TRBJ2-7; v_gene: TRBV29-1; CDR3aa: CGVLETALSYEQYF; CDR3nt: TGCGGCGTTTTAGAGACAGCCCTTTCTTACGAGCAGTACTTC
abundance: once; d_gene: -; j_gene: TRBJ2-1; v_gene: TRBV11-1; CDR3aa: CASSFSYRVVEAVRSYNEQFF; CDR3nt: TGTGCCAGCAGCTTTTCATATCGGGTAGTCGAAGCCGTGAGGTCCTACAATGAGCAGTTCTTC
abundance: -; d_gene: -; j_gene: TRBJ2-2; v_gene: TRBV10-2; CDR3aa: CASRQDYLGGELFF; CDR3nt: TGCGCCAGCAGACAGGACTATTTAGGGGGGGAGCTGTTTTTT
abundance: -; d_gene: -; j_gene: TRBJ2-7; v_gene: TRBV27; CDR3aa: CASSLRGTGSYNEQYF; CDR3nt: TGTGCCAGCAGCCTCCGAGGGACTGGTTCCTACAATGAGCAGTACTTC
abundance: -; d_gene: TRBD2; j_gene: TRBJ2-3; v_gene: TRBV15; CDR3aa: CATSTQTSGGTDTQYF; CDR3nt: TGTGCCACCAGCACTCAGACTAGCGGGGGCACAGATACGCAGTATTTT
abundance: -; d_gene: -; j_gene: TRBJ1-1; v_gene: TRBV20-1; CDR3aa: CSARPRTPKAFF; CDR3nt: TGCAGTGCTAGGCCTCGGACCCCTAAAGCTTTCTTT